This TCR beta chain was captured by sequencing in a study of cytomegalovirus exposure and HLA in healthy donors (TCRdb year 2017). Turning to the overall study: In an earlier analysis of some 610 of the donors, about 260 Gb of sequence data and 95 million to 130 million unique TCR beta sequences from approximately 180 million T cells were reported. An early release that covered about 640 HLA-typed donors contained around 330 gigabases of sequencing data and 75 million to 100 million unique TCR sequences. The genetic ancestry cluster associated with self-reported Caucasian donors included around four fifths of the roughly 360 genotyped donors. The study was designed to test whether signatures of past pathogen exposure could be identified by cataloging public T cell receptors. The study used immunosequencing to profile the T cell repertoires of more than 650 subjects and linked those repertoires to cytomegalovirus serostatus. A separate validation cohort of 100 to 150 different subjects was used in addition to the approximately 700-subject first cohort. To predict cytomegalovirus infection status, the study brought together high-throughput TCR immunosequencing, statistical association of individual TCRs with disease status, and machine learning. A later analysis re-examined previously published TCR beta repertoires from more than 600 donors and added high-resolution HLA genotyping to investigate patterns of TCR occurrence. Rather than using new phenotypic data, the later analysis identified candidate immune exposures from TCR beta sequences and from how often those sequences occurred across donors. In an earlier analysis of a few hundred of the donors, high-throughput TCR beta sequencing was used to judge whether each TCR beta V gene segment behaved as functional or pseudogenic. Alongside the repertoire data, information on donor age, sex, ethnicity and CMV serostatus was compiled. In a later genetic analysis, genome-wide SNP genotypes for about three fifths of the roughly 670 donors were used, and that subset was treated as a discovery cohort. Every repertoire in the discovery cohort had been generated on one and the same sequencing platform. Both class I and class II loci were covered by HLA typing, at four-digit resolution. Typing coverage varied by locus: about 620-640 donors for A, B, C, DRB1 and DQB1; roughly 560 for DQA1; some 610 for DPA1; around 450 for DPB1. Roughly five DR-DQ haplotypes were handled as single units for association and clustering because linkage in the cohort was strong. On average, around 230,000 unique TCR beta nucleotide sequences were sequenced per donor among a few hundred genotyped donors of the cohort, with roughly 19% of those sequences being non-productive.

Comment on this clone: Its recognized antigen is unknown. Qualities for individual bases were not recorded, and no much larger clone is one base off.

The cohort comprised under 700 healthy bone marrow donors. Cohort members were all nominally healthy when sampled, although unrecorded immune exposures were likely present. The donor tested CMV seronegative, placing the donor among the approximately 400 seronegative members of the cohort. A peripheral blood sample was provided by each donor, and peripheral blood mononuclear cells were used for TCR beta sequencing. The Qiagen DNeasy Blood Extraction Kit was used to extract genomic DNA from the blood cell samples. Receptor amplification or capture employed the immunoSEQ multiplex PCR assay. A mixture of 60 forward primers for TCR Vbeta segments and 13 reverse primers for TCR Jbeta segments was used in the multiplex PCR. Amplification of the CDR3 region of rearranged TCR beta genes was performed with a multiplex PCR assay on genomic DNA. The amplified TCR beta libraries were sequenced on the Illumina HiSeq System as 87-base-pair reads. As for the authors' bioinformatics: Across the 670 or so repertoires, a later analysis counted tens of millions of unique TCR beta chains, around 11 million of which were shared by at least two donors. Raw reads were error-corrected and collapsed into unique sequences by a nearest-neighbor algorithm in which closely related sequences were merged to remove PCR and sequencing errors. To assign V, D and J gene segments, CDR3 sequences were aligned to IMGT reference sequences. Each retained sequence needed at least a six-nucleotide match to both a V gene segment and a J gene segment. Rearrangements were called productive when the CDR3 lacked stop codons and stayed in frame with V and J; all others were non-productive. Following IMGT convention, CDR3 was defined as the stretch from the second conserved V-encoded cysteine to the conserved J-encoded phenylalanine. In an earlier analysis of roughly 580 of the donors, sequences lacking an unambiguous match to a single V gene segment were excluded. In an earlier analysis of approximately 590 of the donors, V segments were called functional above 56.7% productive rearrangements and were called segregating when the between-donor standard deviation exceeded 5%. A statistical classification framework was built for diagnosing cytomegalovirus status from the catalog of TCR beta chain sequences. In a later analysis, V and J genes were assigned by comparing TCR nucleotide sequences against IMGT/GENE-DB human TR gene sequences. The TCRdist pipeline was used in a later analysis to assign CDR3 sequences and most-parsimonious VDJ recombination scenarios. In a later analysis, every TCR beta chain was defined by the combination of its CDR3 amino acid sequence and its V-gene family, and reads without a unique V-gene family were dropped. To address suspected cross-contamination and a sequencing artifact, a later analysis removed several hundred highly shared, low-generation-probability nucleotide sequences. For each public chain, a later analysis derived a clonal expansion index from normalized ranks of inferred template counts within each repertoire. In a later analysis, generation probabilities were computed with a VDJ recombination model fitted to out-of-frame rearrangements, and the resulting probabilities were checked against IGoR. In a later analysis, TCR-TCR, TCR-HLA and TCR-CMV co-occurrence was scored with hypergeometric tests, and a repertoire-size bias correction was applied to TCR pairs. A later analysis estimated false discovery rates by permuting HLA or CMV assignments 20 times. In a later analysis, co-occurring TCRs were grouped with DBSCAN, and TCRdist sequence similarity was added when clustering was performed within HLA-allele-positive subsets. Repertoires with fewer than 30,000 or more than 120,000 public chains, plus five repertoires with anomalous nucleotide sharing, were excluded from co-occurrence clustering. The source is immuneACCESS, and TCRdb retained only in-frame sequences with V and J called. Part of the clones is not carried over; for the studies checked, unresolved V genes explain less than half of this, and the remainder is unexplained. The D gene and trimming were derived from the DNA, and the V and J assignments and clone size from that table. The sample yields around 150,000 clones; around three quarters were counted once. The ten largest clonotypes hold 3.1% of the sample.

Summary of the overall study and its limitations: Some IMGT-functional V segments, including TRBV6-2 and TRBV6-3, could not be told apart with the 87-base-pair reads, so those segments were excluded. In a later analysis, most CMV-associated TCR beta chains were found to appear HLA-restricted, with HLA associations seemingly driven largely by CMV exposure. When HLA alleles, especially DR and DQ, strongly co-occurred, TCR associations were difficult to assign to individual alleles. In this cohort, only TCR beta chains were sequenced, and detectable features were limited by the absence of alpha or paired-chain data. A further reported finding was that TCR beta sequences accurately predicted the HLA-A and HLA-B alleles for most subjects in the first cohort. HLA typing was unavailable for some donors at each locus, so association tests used only the typed subset. The study listed 164 TCR beta chains as associated with cytomegalovirus. Immune exposure information for the cohort was limited to CMV serostatus. Cytomegalovirus status was reported to be diagnosed by the classifier with high specificity and sensitivity in both the original and validation cohorts. The sequencing pipeline was judged likely to have produced a cluster of highly shared sequence variants as a technical artifact. The presence/absence analyses assumed that sequencing depth was roughly uniform across donors, and that assumption may not be true. V-gene and J-gene trimming of TCR beta chains was associated with a missense DCLRE1C variant in a later genetic analysis, and the association was replicated in an independent cohort. Compared with the approximately 670-donor mean, donors in an Asian-associated ancestry cluster had fewer N-insertions in productive TCRs, according to a later genetic analysis. A few of the identified cytomegalovirus-associated TCR beta chains were confirmed in vitro to be specific for cytomegalovirus antigens. It was suggested by the authors that the approach could potentially be generalized to other disease states and immunological phenotypes. Broadly in line with IMGT annotations, most TCR beta V segments showed up in productive rearrangements about 87% or about 30% of the time in an earlier analysis of several hundred of the donors. A later analysis reported that several top co-occurrence clusters appeared linked to parvovirus B19, influenza, CMV and Epstein-Barr virus. Across donors, most TCR sequences were observed very rarely, whereas some public TCRs were present in many individuals. A later analysis found that TCR association rates varied across HLA loci, with DRB1 alleles showing the most associated TCRs and HLA-C alleles the fewest. Linkage disequilibrium might explain the correlated functional status among segregating V segments, but an unknown experimental factor could not be excluded. Because counts were too low, about 15 rarely observed V segments, including chromosome 9 orphons, were left out of the earlier analysis of 587 of the donors. In a later analysis, HLA-associated TCR beta chains were found to be more clonally expanded and to have lower generation probabilities than equally common non-associated chains. In a later analysis, around 17,000 TCR beta sequences were associated with specific HLA alleles at a false discovery rate of 0.05.

The CDR3 covers 13 residues, taking in both the cysteine and the phenylalanine. Only the CDR3 DNA is retained, 39 bases long and in frame from the first base. From V the trimming removes 6 bases and from J it removes 7 bases, while the gene matches leave 2 bases of the junction unaccounted for. CDR1 and CDR2, per the germline V gene, are MDHEN and SYDVKM. Recombination linked TRBV28 to TRBJ2-7; TRBD2 lines up with 14 middle nucleotides. The TCR comes from a male donor in good health and CMV-seronegative. Sequencing input: PBMCs. CDR3 loop: CASSWTSGGEQYF. The DNA sequence is as follows: TGTGCCAGCAGCTGGACTAGCGGGGGGGAGCAGTACTTC. When the CDR3 is completed using the reference TRBV28 and TRBJ2-7 genes on either side, the full variable domain is DVKVTQSSRYLVKRTGEKVFLECVQDMDHENMFWYRQDPGLGLRLIYFSYDVKMKEKGDIPEGYSVSREKKERFSLILESASTNQTSMYLCASSWTSGGEQYFGPGTRLTVT.